This is a list of T cell receptor beta chains from one sample in a study of shared clonotypes between healthy human individuals. The assay was immunoSEQ multiplex PCR, and TCRdb's table has in-frame clones only and misses some. The table includes about 2 million clones, roughly 95% detected once. The sample was naive CD8+ T cells sorted from blood. These receptors all come from a man between 18 and 29 years old in good health. CDR3s include the opening cysteine and the closing phenylalanine or tryptophan. The D gene is left open where the match is weak. For some rows the clone size is stated as once, few or many, or as a class when expanded; others skip it.

V: TRBV2
length: 16
J: TRBJ2-2
D: TRBD1
size: -
DNA: TGTGCCAGCAGTGACTTTCGGACAGGGGACACCGGGGAGCTGTTTTTT
CDR3: CASSDFRTGDTGELFF

V: TRBV6-1
length: 15
J: TRBJ2-1
D: TRBD2
size: once
DNA: TGTGCCAGCAGCTTGACTAGCGGGAGTTACGATGAGCAGTTCTTC
CDR3: CASSLTSGSYDEQFF

V: TRBV7-9
length: 13
J: TRBJ2-2
D: -
size: -
DNA: TGTGCCAGCCGACGGGGGAACACCGGGGAGCTGTTTTTT
CDR3: CASRRGNTGELFF

V: TRBV10-3
length: 15
J: TRBJ2-1
D: TRBD2
size: -
DNA: TGTGCCATCAGTGAGCGCAGCGGGAGAAGCAATGAGCAGTTCTTC
CDR3: CAISERSGRSNEQFF

V: TRBV29-1
length: 14
J: TRBJ1-4
D: TRBD1
size: -
DNA: TGCAGCGTTGAAGAAGGACAGGGCGGTGAAAAACTGTTTTTT
CDR3: CSVEEGQGGEKLFF

V: TRBV19
length: 16
J: TRBJ1-6
D: TRBD1
size: -
DNA: TGTGCCAGTAGTCCCGATTCCGACAGGGTTAATTCACCCCTCCACTTT
CDR3: CASSPDSDRVNSPLHF

V: TRBV5-1
length: 14
J: TRBJ2-7
D: TRBD1
size: -
DNA: TGCGCCAGCAGCTTTAAACAGGGGGCCTACGAGCAGTACTTC
CDR3: CASSFKQGAYEQYF

V: TRBV2
length: 15
J: TRBJ2-7
D: TRBD1
size: -
DNA: TGTGCCAGCACCTTACCCGGACAGGTAGTTTACGAGCAGTACTTC
CDR3: CASTLPGQVVYEQYF

V: TRBV7-9
length: 14
J: TRBJ2-5
D: -
size: -
DNA: TGTGCCAGCAGCTTAGAGGGCCTTGGGGAGACCCAGTACTTC
CDR3: CASSLEGLGETQYF

V: TRBV27
length: 14
J: TRBJ1-4
D: TRBD1
size: few
DNA: TGTGCCAGCAGTTGGGGGACAGGGCACGAAAAACTGTTTTTT
CDR3: CASSWGTGHEKLFF

V: TRBV10-3
length: 15
J: TRBJ2-7
D: TRBD2
size: -
DNA: TGTGCCATCAGTGGGCTAGCGGGGGGCTCCTACGAGCAGTACTTC
CDR3: CAISGLAGGSYEQYF

V: TRBV10-3
length: 17
J: TRBJ2-1
D: TRBD2
size: -
DNA: TGTGCCATCAGTGAGGGGACTAGCGGGAGTGACTACAATGAGCAGTTCTTC
CDR3: CAISEGTSGSDYNEQFF

V: TRBV5-1
length: 14
J: TRBJ2-5
D: -
size: -
DNA: TGCGCCAGCGCCCGGGACAACGAGGAAGAGACCCAGTACTTC
CDR3: CASARDNEEETQYF

V: TRBV28
length: 13
J: TRBJ2-7
D: -
size: -
DNA: TGTGCCAGCAGTTTAACAGGTATGAACGAGCAGTACTTC
CDR3: CASSLTGMNEQYF

V: TRBV27
length: 14
J: TRBJ1-2
D: TRBD1
size: -
DNA: TGTGCCAGCAGCCTACAGGGGCCTAACTATGGCTACACCTTC
CDR3: CASSLQGPNYGYTF

V: TRBV29-1
length: 12
J: TRBJ2-4
D: -
size: once
DNA: TGCAGCGTTGAGGGCGCTAAAAACATTCAGTACTTC
CDR3: CSVEGAKNIQYF

V: TRBV6-5
length: 15
J: TRBJ2-5
D: -
size: -
DNA: TGTGCCAGCAGTTACGACTTAGGGTTGCAAGAGACCCAGTACTTC
CDR3: CASSYDLGLQETQYF

V: TRBV21-1
length: 13
J: TRBJ2-7
D: -
size: -
DNA: TGTGCCAGCAGCAAAGGTCAGTCCTACGAGCAGTACTTC
CDR3: CASSKGQSYEQYF

V: TRBV7-8
length: 14
J: TRBJ2-1
D: TRBD2
size: -
DNA: TGTGCCAGCAGCCCGTGGCGGGGGAGCAATGAGCAGTTCTTC
CDR3: CASSPWRGSNEQFF

V: TRBV4-1
length: 15
J: TRBJ1-1
D: -
size: few
DNA: TGCGCCAGCAGCCAAGATCAGGGTTTGAACACTGAAGCTTTCTTT
CDR3: CASSQDQGLNTEAFF

V: TRBV29-1
length: 12
J: TRBJ1-1
D: TRBD1
size: -
DNA: TGCAGCGCTAGACAGGGTAACACTGAAGCTTTCTTT
CDR3: CSARQGNTEAFF

V: TRBV5-4
length: 15
J: TRBJ2-7
D: TRBD1
size: -
DNA: TGTGCCAGCAGCTTAGACAGGGCCGGGGTCTACGAGCAGTACTTC
CDR3: CASSLDRAGVYEQYF

V: TRBV6-5
length: 13
J: TRBJ1-1
D: -
size: -
DNA: TGTGCCAGCCGCGCGACAGTGAACACTGAAGCTTTCTTT
CDR3: CASRATVNTEAFF

V: TRBV30
length: 16
J: TRBJ1-4
D: -
size: -
DNA: TGTGCCTGGAGTGTAGCCGATCCAGGGGATGGGAAATCTCTGTTTTTT
CDR3: CAWSVADPGDGKSLFF

V: TRBV7-6
length: 12
J: TRBJ2-1
D: -
size: once
DNA: TGTGCCAGCAGCTTAGGAGCGTCTGAGCAGTTCTTC
CDR3: CASSLGASEQFF

V: TRBV6-6
length: 15
J: TRBJ1-2
D: -
size: -
DNA: TGTGCCAGCAGTGCCCGGTCAGGTGTCGACTATGGCTACACCTTC
CDR3: CASSARSGVDYGYTF

V: TRBV6-6
length: 12
J: TRBJ1-1
D: -
size: -
DNA: TGTGCCAGCAGTGCGGACCCATGGCGGGCTTTCTTT
CDR3: CASSADPWRAFF